This TCR beta chain stems from a study of cytomegalovirus exposure and HLA in healthy donors. Trimming removed 3 bases from V and 4 bases from J, with 13 bases in between. Germline values: CDR1 LNHDA, CDR2 SQIVND (reference sequence). This CDR3 comprises 15 residues. This clone was seen a handful of times. Researchers ran the PCR with 60 Vbeta and 13 Jbeta primers. The data were produced by immunoSEQ multiplex PCR, yet TCRdb's version contains in-frame clones alone and is incomplete. The top ten clones hold approximately 1.6% of a sample with some 130,000 clones, almost 80% of them seen once. This clonotype originated in a female donor in good health and CMV-seronegative. Sequenced sample: PBMCs. The J gene is TRBJ2-1, the V gene TRBV19; D possibly corresponds to TRBD2 (5 bases). The CDR3 sequence is CASSIGSGPYNEQFF. The CDR3 DNA follows: TGTGCCAGTAGTATCGGCAGCGGACCATACAATGAGCAGTTCTTC.